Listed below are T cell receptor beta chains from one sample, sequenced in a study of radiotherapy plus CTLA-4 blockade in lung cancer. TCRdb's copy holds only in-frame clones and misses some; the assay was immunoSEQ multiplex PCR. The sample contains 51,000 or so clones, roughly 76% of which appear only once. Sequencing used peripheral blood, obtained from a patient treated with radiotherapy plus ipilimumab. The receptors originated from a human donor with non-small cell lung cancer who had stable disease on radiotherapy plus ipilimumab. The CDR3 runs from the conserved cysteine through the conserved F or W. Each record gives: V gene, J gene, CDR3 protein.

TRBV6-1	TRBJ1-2	CASSAGQSYGYTF
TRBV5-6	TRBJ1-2	CASSPRTGKNYGYTF
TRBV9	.	CASSVKPDRGASYEQYF
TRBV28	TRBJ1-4	CASRPDTGAGNEKLFF
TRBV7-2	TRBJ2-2	CASSRPGAGELFF
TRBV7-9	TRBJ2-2	CASNPDRVLPKPGELFF
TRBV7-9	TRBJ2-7	CASSWGQVAYEQYF
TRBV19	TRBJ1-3	CASRIDRRSGNTIYF
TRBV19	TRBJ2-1	CASSSSSGTGQFRDEQFF
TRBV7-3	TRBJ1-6	CASSFLGGNSPLHF
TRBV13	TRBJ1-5	CASSSGRGGNQPQHF
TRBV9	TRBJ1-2	CASSVVPLQGNYGYTF
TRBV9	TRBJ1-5	CASSVGGTDNQPQHF
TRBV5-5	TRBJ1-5	CASSLVPGGDQPQHF
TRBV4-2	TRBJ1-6	CASSQVNRGTYNSPLHF
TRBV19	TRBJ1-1	CASSKRTGGLMNTEAFF
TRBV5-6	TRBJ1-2	CASSLLGQENSGYTF
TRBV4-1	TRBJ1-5	CASSQQEKINQPQHF
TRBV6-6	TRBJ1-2	CASTEVGVGANYGYTF
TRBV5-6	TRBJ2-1	CASSPMDVLSYNEQFF
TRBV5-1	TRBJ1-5	CASSPQGQGDNQPQHF
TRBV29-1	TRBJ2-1	CSASDRGRNFQFF
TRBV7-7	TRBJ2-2	CASSKGLATNTGELFF
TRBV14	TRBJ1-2	CASSRRGTGDNYGYTF
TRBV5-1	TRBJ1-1	CASSLKAGNAEAFF
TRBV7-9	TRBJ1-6	CASSAGASPLHF
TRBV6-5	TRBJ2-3	CASSSGLAASDTQYF
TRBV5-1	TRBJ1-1	CASSLTAGVNTEAFF
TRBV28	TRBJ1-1	CASSMNTEAFF
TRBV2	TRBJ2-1	CASSVTAGGYNEQFF
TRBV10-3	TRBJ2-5	CAISGSRGGRREETQYF
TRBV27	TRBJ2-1	CASSLKRGAYINEQFF
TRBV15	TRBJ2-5	CATSNGGTETQYF
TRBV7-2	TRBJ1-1	CASRPRGASTEAFF
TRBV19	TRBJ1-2	CASKNPANYGYTF
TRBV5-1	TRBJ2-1	CASSLGLAGTYNEQFF
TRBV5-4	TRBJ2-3	CASSFKTSSDTQYF
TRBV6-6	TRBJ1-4	CASNQGTNEKLFF
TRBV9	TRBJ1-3	CASKIHRDGLSGNTIYF
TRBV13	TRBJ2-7	CASSLGRGGAYEQYF
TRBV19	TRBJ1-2	CASSIQGGNNYGYTF
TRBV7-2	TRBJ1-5	CASSPGGSSNQPQHF
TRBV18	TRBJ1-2	CASQTGDGYGYTF
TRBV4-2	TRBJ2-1	CASSQYLSAGEQFF
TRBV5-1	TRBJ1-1	CASSLVEGDDTEAFF
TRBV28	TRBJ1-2	CASSSYSRSYGYTF
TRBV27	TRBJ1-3	CASSKSDSRAGNTIYF
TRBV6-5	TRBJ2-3	CASSYGLASTDTQYF
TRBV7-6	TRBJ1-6	CASSLSGENSPLHF
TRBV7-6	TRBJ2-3	CASSSDTHFTDTQYF
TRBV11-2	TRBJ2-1	CASSLEGTSGAISSYNEQFF
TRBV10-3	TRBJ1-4	CAISAQGGNEKLFF